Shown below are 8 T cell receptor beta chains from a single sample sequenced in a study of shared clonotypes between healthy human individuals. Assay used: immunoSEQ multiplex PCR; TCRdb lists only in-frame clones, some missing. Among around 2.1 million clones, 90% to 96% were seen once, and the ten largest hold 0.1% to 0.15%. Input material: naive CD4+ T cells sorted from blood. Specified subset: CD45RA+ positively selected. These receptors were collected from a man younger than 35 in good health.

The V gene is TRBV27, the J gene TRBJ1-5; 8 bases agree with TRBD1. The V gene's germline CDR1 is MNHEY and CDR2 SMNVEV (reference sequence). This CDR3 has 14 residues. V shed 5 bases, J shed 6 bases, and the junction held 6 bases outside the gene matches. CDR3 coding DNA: TGTGCCAGCAGTCATGGACAGGGTCCTCAGCCCCAGCATTTT. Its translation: CASSHGQGPQPQHF.

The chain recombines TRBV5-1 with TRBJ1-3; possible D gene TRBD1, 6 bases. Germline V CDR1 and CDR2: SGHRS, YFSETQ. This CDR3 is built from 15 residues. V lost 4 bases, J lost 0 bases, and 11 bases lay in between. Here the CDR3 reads CASSRDITSGNTIYF. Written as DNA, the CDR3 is TGCGCCAGCAGCCGGGACATCACCTCTGGAAACACCATATATTTT.

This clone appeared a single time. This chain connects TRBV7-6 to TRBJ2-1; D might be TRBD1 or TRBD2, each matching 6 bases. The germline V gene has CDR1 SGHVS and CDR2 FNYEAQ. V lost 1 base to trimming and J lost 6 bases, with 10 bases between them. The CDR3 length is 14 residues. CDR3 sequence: CASSLVTGANEQFF. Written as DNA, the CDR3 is TGTGCCAGCAGCTTAGTAACGGGGGCCAATGAGCAGTTCTTC.

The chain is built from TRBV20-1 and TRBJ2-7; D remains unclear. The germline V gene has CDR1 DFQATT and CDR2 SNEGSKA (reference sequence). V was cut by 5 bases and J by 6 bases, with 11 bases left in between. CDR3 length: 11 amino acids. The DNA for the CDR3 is TGCAGTGCTCCTGGACCGTTCGAGCAGTACTTC. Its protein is CSAPGPFEQYF.

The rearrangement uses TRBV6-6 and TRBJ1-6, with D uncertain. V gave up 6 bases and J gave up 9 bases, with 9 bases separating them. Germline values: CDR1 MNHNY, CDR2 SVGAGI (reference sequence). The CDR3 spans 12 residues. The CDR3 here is CASSRSSSPLHF. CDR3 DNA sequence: TGTGCCAGCAGCCGATCGAGTTCACCCCTCCACTTT.

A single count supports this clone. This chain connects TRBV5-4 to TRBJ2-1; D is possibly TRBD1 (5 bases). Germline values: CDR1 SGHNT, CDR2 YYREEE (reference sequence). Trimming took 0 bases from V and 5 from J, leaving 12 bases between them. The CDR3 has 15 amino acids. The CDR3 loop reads CASSLGGARHNEQFF. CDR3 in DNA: TGTGCCAGCAGCTTGGGTGGGGCTAGACACAATGAGCAGTTCTTC.

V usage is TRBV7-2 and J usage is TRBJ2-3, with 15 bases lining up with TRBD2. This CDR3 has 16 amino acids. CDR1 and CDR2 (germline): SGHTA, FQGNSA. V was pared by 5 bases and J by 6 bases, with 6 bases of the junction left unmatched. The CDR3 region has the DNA TGTGCCAGCAGCCCACGGACTAGCGGGAGGGTCGATACGCAGTATTTT. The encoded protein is CASSPRTSGRVDTQYF.

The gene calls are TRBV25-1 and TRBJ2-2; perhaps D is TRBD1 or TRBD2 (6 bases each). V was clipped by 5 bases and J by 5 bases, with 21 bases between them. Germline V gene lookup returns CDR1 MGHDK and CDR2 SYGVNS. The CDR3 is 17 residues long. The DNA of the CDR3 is TGTGCCAGCAGTTCGGGGGTCAAACAGGGAAAGACCGGGGAGCTGTTTTTT. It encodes CASSSGVKQGKTGELFF.